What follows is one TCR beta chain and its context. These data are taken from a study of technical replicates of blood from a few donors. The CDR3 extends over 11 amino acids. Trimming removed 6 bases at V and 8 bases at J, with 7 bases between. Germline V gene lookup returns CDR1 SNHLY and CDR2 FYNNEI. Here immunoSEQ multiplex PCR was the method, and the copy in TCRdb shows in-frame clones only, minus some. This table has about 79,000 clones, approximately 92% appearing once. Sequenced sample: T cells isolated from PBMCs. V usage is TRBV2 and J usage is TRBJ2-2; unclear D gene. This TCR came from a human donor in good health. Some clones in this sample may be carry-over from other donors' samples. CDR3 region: CASSLSGELFF. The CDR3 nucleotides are TGTGCCAGCAGCTTATCGGGGGAGCTGTTTTTT.